A selection of T cell receptor beta chains follows, all from one sample in a study of cytomegalovirus exposure and HLA in healthy donors. The method was immunoSEQ multiplex PCR; TCRdb's version includes in-frame clones alone and lacks a portion of them. The table lists about 190,000 clones, about 89% of them singletons. The sequencing sample was made of PBMCs. The receptors were sampled from a young man in good health and CMV-seronegative. The CDR3 runs from the conserved cysteine through the conserved F or W. The D gene is left open where the match is weak. Rows may omit the clone size; those that give it use once, few, many or a size class.

abundance: -; v_gene: TRBV7-9; d_gene: TRBD1; j_gene: TRBJ1-2; CDR3aa: CASSLKGAEGYTF; CDR3nt: TGTGCCAGCAGCTTAAAGGGGGCGGAAGGCTACACCTTC
abundance: -; v_gene: TRBV2; d_gene: TRBD1; j_gene: TRBJ1-2; CDR3aa: CASSEDQGAQGGYTF; CDR3nt: TGTGCCAGCAGTGAGGATCAGGGGGCGCAAGGGGGCTACACCTTC
abundance: once; v_gene: TRBV27; d_gene: TRBD2; j_gene: TRBJ2-1; CDR3aa: CASRPRLAGSSYNEQFF; CDR3nt: TGTGCCAGCAGGCCTAGACTAGCGGGGTCCTCCTACAATGAGCAGTTCTTC
abundance: once; v_gene: TRBV6-1; d_gene: TRBD1; j_gene: TRBJ2-7; CDR3aa: CASSVGGQGSYEQYF; CDR3nt: TGTGCCAGCAGTGTGGGAGGACAGGGGAGCTACGAGCAGTACTTC
abundance: -; v_gene: TRBV14; d_gene: TRBD1; j_gene: TRBJ2-2; CDR3aa: CASSQVGQANTGELFF; CDR3nt: TGTGCCAGCAGCCAAGTCGGACAGGCGAACACCGGGGAGCTGTTTTTT
abundance: -; v_gene: TRBV6-4; d_gene: -; j_gene: TRBJ1-1; CDR3aa: CASSEAPNTEAFF; CDR3nt: TGTGCCAGCAGTGAAGCACCGAACACTGAAGCTTTCTTT
abundance: -; v_gene: TRBV28; d_gene: TRBD1; j_gene: TRBJ2-7; CDR3aa: CASSLFGSGQGEQYF; CDR3nt: TGTGCCAGCAGTTTATTCGGGAGCGGACAGGGCGAGCAGTACTTC
abundance: -; v_gene: TRBV27; d_gene: -; j_gene: TRBJ1-5; CDR3aa: CASIVRPQHF; CDR3nt: TGTGCCAGCATCGTTCGGCCCCAGCATTTT
abundance: -; v_gene: TRBV28; d_gene: -; j_gene: TRBJ2-7; CDR3aa: CASSRDGGPYEQYF; CDR3nt: TGTGCCAGCAGCCGGGACGGGGGGCCCTACGAGCAGTACTTC
abundance: -; v_gene: TRBV2; d_gene: -; j_gene: TRBJ1-1; CDR3aa: CASSAEKLNTEAFF; CDR3nt: TGTGCCAGCAGTGCCGAGAAACTGAACACTGAAGCTTTCTTT
abundance: -; v_gene: TRBV5-8; d_gene: TRBD1; j_gene: TRBJ1-5; CDR3aa: CASSPRTGEPQHF; CDR3nt: TGTGCCAGCAGCCCCCGGACAGGGGAGCCCCAGCATTTT
abundance: -; v_gene: TRBV5-4; d_gene: TRBD2; j_gene: TRBJ2-7; CDR3aa: CASSPGTIVYEQYF; CDR3nt: TGTGCCAGCAGCCCCGGGACTATCGTCTACGAGCAGTACTTC
abundance: -; v_gene: TRBV9; d_gene: TRBD2; j_gene: TRBJ2-3; CDR3aa: CASSATSGREGTQYF; CDR3nt: TGTGCCAGCAGCGCGACTAGCGGGCGGGAGGGTACGCAGTATTTT
abundance: -; v_gene: TRBV7-9; d_gene: -; j_gene: TRBJ2-5; CDR3aa: CASKHRGGSQETQYF; CDR3nt: TGTGCCAGCAAACACAGGGGGGGTTCCCAAGAGACCCAGTACTTC
abundance: -; v_gene: TRBV28; d_gene: TRBD1; j_gene: TRBJ1-5; CDR3aa: CASSLGGQGIQPQHF; CDR3nt: TGTGCCAGCAGTTTAGGGGGACAGGGGATCCAGCCCCAGCATTTT
abundance: -; v_gene: TRBV6-1; d_gene: TRBD2; j_gene: TRBJ2-1; CDR3aa: CASSEFLTSGGTNAGEQFF; CDR3nt: TGTGCCAGCAGTGAATTTCTTACTAGCGGGGGGACCAATGCTGGTGAGCAGTTCTTC
abundance: -; v_gene: TRBV28; d_gene: -; j_gene: TRBJ1-2; CDR3aa: CASSFSPLQDGYTF; CDR3nt: TGTGCCAGCAGCTTTTCTCCGCTTCAGGATGGCTACACCTTC